This T cell receptor beta chain comes out of a study of B cell selection in AIRE deficiency. CD4+CD127+ cells were sorted as the conventional CD4 T cells. Concerning this clone itself: Its antigen remains unidentified.

Overall study results and limits: Healthy donors alone shared under 35% of several thousand Treg sequences; patients alone 9% to 9.5%. Patient Tconv cells held approximately 30% of Treg sequences shared by healthy donors. CDR3s were shorter in shared Treg sequences, reflecting few non-templated nucleotide insertions.

The authors' processing: Conventional T cell pools: 95,000 to 120,000 distinct patient, about 150,000 donor TCRbeta sequences. The assay was immunoSEQ multiplex PCR, and TCRdb's table has in-frame clones only and misses some. V, J and clone size derive from that table, while D and trimming were established from the DNA sequence. Of under 30,000 clones in the sample, around 97% were seen once. The V end lost 2 bases, the J end lost 1 base, and 10 bases lay between the germline ends. The CDR3 spans 15 residues. The V gene's germline CDR1 is SGDLS and CDR2 YYNGEE. This receptor was identified in a human donor in good health. J is TRBJ2-1 and V is TRBV9; D possibly corresponds to TRBD2 (6 bases). Source material: CD4+CD127+ conventional T cells sorted from PBMCs. CDR3 amino acids: CASSVAGTSYNEQFF. In DNA form, the CDR3 reads TGTGCCAGCAGCGTCGCCGGGACTTCCTACAATGAGCAGTTCTTC.